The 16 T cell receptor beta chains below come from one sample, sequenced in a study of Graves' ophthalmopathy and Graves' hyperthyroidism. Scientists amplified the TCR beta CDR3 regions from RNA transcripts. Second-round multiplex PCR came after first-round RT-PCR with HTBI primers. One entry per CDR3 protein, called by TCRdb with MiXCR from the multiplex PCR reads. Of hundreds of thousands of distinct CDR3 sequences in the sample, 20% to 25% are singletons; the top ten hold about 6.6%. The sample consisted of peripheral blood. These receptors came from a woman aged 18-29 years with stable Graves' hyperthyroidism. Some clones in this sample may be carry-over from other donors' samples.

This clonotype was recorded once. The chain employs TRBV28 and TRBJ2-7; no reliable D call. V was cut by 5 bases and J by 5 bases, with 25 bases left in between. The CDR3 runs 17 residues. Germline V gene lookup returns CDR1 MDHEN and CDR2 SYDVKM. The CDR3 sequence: CASSHDPRFSSAHEQYF. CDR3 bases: TGTGCCAGCAGTCACGATCCTAGGTTCTCCTCTGCCCACGAGCAGTACTTC.

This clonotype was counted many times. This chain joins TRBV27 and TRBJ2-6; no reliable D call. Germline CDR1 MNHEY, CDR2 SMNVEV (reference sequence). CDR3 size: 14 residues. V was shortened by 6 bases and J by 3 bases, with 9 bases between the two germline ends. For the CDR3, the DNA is TGTGCCAGCAGAGCCTACTTTGGGGCCAACGTCCTGACTTTC. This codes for CASRAYFGANVLTF. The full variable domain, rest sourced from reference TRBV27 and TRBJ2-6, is EAQVTQNPRYLITVTGKKLTVTCSQNMNHEYMSWYRQDPGLGLRQIYYSMNVEVTDKGDVPEGYKVSRKEKRNFPLILESPSPNQTSLYFCASRAYFGANVLTFGAGSRLTVL.

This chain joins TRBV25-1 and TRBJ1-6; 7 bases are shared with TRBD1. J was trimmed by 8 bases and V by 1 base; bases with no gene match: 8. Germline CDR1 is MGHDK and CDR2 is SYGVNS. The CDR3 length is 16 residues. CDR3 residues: CASSESAGGFDSPLHF. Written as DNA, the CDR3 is TGTGCCAGCAGTGAATCGGCAGGGGGATTCGATTCACCCCTCCACTTT. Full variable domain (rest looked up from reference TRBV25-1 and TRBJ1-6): EADIYQTPRYLVIGTGKKITLECSQTMGHDKMYWYQQDPGMELHLIHYSYGVNSTEKGDLSSESTVSRIRTEHFPLTLESARPSHTSQYLCASSESAGGFDSPLHFGNGTRLTVT.

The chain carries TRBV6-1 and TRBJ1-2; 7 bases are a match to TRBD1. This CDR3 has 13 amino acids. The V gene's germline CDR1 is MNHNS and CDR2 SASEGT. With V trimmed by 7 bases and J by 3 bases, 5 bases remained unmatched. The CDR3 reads CASKSDRDYGYTF. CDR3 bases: TGTGCCAGCAAGTCCGACAGGGACTATGGCTACACCTTC.

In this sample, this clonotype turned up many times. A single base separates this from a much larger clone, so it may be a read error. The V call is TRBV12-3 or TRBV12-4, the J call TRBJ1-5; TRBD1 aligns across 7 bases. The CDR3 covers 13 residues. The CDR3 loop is CASNQGGYQSQHF. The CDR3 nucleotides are TGTGCCAGCAACCAGGGGGGATATCAGTCCCAGCATTTT.

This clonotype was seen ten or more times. The CDR3 is CASSQEVPANTGELFF. Here the CDR3 DNA reads TGTGCCAGCAGCCAAGAAGTTCCCGCGAACACCGGGGAGCTGTTTTTT. The chain has TRBV14 and TRBJ2-2; no clear D gene. CDR3 size: 16 residues. Between the trimmed V and J ends, which lost 0 bases and 0 bases, there was a span of 8 bases. CDR1 and CDR2 (germline): SGHDN, FVKESK.

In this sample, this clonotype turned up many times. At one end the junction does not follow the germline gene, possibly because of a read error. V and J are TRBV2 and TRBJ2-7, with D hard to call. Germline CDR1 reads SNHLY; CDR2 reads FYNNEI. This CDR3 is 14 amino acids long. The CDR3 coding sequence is TGTGCCAGCAGGGAAGACAACCCCTCCTACGAGCAGTACTTC. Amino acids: CASREDNPSYEQYF.

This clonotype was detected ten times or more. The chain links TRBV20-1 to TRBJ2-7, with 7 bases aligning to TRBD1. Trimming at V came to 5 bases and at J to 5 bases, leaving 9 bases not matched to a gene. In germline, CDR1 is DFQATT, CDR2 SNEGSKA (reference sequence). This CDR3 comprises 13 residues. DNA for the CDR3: TGCAGTGCTCCCGGACAGGTTTCTAACGAGCAGTACTTC. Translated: CSAPGQVSNEQYF.

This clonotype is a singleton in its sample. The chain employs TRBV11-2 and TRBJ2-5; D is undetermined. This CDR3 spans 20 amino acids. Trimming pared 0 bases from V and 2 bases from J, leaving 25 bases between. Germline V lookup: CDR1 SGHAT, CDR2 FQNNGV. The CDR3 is CASSLDSLGQSSWVQETQYF. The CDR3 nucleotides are TGTGCCAGCAGCTTAGATTCCCTCGGCCAGAGTTCCTGGGTGCAAGAGACCCAGTACTTC.

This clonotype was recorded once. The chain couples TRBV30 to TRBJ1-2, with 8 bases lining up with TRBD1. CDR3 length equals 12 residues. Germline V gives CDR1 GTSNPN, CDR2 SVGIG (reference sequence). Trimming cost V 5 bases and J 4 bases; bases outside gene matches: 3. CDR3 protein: CAWGQGFYGYTF. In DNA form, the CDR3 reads TGTGCCTGGGGACAGGGATTCTATGGCTACACCTTC.

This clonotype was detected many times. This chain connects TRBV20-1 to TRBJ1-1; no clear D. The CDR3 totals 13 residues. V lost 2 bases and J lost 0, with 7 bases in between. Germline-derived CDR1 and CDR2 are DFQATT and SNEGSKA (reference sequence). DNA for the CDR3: TGCAGTGCTAGAAAAGACTTGAACACTGAAGCTTTCTTT. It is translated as CSARKDLNTEAFF.

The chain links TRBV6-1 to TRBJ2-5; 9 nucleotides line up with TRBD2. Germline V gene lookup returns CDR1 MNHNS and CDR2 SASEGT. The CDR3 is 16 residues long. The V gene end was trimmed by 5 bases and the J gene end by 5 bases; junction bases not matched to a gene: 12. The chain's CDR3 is CASSPTAGGPWETQYF. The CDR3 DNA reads TGTGCCAGCAGTCCCACCGCGGGGGGGCCTTGGGAGACCCAGTACTTC.

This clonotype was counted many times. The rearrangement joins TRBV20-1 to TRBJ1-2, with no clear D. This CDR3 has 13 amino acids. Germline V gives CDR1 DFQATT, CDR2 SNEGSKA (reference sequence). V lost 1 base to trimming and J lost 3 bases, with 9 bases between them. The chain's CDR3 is CSARARKHYGYTF. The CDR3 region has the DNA TGCAGTGCTAGAGCCAGGAAACACTATGGCTACACCTTC.

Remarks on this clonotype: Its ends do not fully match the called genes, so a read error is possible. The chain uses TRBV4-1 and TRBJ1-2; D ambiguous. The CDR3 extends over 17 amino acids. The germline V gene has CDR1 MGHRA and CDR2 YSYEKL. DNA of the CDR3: TGCGCCAGCAGCCAAGAGAGATCAAGGGTCTGCAACTATGGTTACACCTTC. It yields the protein CASSQERSRVCNYGYTF.

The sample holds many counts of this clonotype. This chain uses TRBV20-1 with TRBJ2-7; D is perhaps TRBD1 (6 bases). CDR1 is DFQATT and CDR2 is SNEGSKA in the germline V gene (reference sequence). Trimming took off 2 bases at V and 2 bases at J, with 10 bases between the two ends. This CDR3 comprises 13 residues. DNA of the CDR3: TGCAGTGCTAGAAGGGGGATAACCTACGAGCAGTACTTC. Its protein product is CSARRGITYEQYF.

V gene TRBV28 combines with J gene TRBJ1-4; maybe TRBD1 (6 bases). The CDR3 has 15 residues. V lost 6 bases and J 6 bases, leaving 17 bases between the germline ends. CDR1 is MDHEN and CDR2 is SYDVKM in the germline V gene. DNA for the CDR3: TGTGCCAGCAGGGAGGACAGACTCCGGGATGAAAAACTGTTTTTT. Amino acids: CASREDRLRDEKLFF.